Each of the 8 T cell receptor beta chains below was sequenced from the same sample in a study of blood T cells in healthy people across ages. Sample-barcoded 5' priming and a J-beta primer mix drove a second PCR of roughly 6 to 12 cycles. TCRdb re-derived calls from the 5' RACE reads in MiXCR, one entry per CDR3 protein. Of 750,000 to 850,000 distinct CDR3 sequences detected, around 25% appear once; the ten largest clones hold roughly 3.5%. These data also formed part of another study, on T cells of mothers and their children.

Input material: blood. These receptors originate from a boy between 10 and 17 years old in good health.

The CDR3 nucleotides read TGTGCCAGCAGCGTAGAGGGATTCCAAGAGACCCAGTACTTC. Amino acids: CASSVEGFQETQYF. The rearrangement links TRBV9 to TRBJ2-5; D is unresolved. V was pared by 0 bases and J by 1 base, with 7 bases between. The germline V gene has CDR1 SGDLS and CDR2 YYNGEE. This CDR3 is 14 amino acids long.

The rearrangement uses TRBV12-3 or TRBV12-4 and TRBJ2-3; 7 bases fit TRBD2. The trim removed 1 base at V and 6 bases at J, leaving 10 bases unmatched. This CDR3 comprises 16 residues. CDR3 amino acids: CASSLESLAARDTQYF. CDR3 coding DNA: TGTGCCAGCAGTTTAGAGAGCCTAGCGGCCCGTGATACGCAGTATTTT.

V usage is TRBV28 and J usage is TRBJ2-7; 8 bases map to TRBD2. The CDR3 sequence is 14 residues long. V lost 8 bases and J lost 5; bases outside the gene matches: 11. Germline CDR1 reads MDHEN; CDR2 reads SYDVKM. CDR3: CASHTGRASHEQYF. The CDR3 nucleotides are TGTGCCAGCCATACCGGGAGGGCCAGTCACGAGCAGTACTTC.

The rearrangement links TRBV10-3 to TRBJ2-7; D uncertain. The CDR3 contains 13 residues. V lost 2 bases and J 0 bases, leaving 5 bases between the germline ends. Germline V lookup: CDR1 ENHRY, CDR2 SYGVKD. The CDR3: CAISEPTSYEQYF. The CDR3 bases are TGTGCCATCAGTGAGCCGACCTCCTACGAGCAGTACTTC.

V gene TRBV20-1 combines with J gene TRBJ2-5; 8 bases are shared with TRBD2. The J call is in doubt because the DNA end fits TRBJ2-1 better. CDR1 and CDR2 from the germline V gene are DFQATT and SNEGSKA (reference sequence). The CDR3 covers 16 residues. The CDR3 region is CSAPSRLAGTYNEQFF. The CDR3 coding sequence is TGCAGTGCGCCCTCTCGTCTAGCGGGTACATACAATGAGCAGTTCTTC.

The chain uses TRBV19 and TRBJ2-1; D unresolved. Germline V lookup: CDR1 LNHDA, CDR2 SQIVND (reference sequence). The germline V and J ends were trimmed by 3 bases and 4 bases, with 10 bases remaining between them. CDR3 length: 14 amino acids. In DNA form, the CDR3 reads TGTGCCAGTAGTATGGCTGAAGGGTACAATGAGCAGTTCTTC. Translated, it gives CASSMAEGYNEQFF. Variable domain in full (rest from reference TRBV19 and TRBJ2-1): DGGITQSPKYLFRKEGQNVTLSCEQNLNHDAMYWYRQDPGQGLRLIYYSQIVNDFQKGDIAEGYSVSREKKESFPLTVTSAQKNPTAFYLCASSMAEGYNEQFFGPGTRLTVL.

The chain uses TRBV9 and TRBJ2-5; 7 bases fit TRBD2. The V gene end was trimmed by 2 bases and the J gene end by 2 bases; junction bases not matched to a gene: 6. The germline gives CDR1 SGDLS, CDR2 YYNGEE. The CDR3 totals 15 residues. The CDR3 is CASSVGGGTQETQYF. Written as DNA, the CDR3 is TGTGCCAGCAGCGTTGGCGGGGGTACACAAGAGACCCAGTACTTC. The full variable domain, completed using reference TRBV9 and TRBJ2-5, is DSGVTQTPKHLITATGQRVTLRCSPRSGDLSVYWYQQSLDQGLQFLIQYYNGEERAKGNILERFSAQQFPDLHSELNLSSLELGDSALYFCASSVGGGTQETQYFGPGTRLLVL.

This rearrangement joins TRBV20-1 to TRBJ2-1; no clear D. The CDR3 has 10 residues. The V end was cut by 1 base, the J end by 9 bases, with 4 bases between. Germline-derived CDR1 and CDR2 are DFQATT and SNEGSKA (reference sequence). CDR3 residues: CSARVSEQFF. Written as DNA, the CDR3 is TGCAGTGCTAGAGTGAGTGAGCAGTTCTTC.